The 32 T cell receptor beta chains reported below all come from one sample, sequenced in a study of Ad26.COV2.S vaccination and SARS-CoV-2 variants. The sample's treatment: roughly 18 received Ad26.COV2.S at low or high dose, single or two shots; roughly five received placebo; per-sample allocation not given. Sampling took place 63 days after the first vaccine or placebo injection. This table comes from immunoSEQ multiplex PCR, and its TCRdb copy is limited to in-frame clones, with some not included. The sample shows 410,000 or so clones, 75% to 95% of them seen only once. The specimen comprised peripheral blood, sampled in a trial of Ad26.COV2.S vaccine versus placebo. These receptors all stem from a person between 18 and 59 years old who received the Ad26.COV2.S COVID-19 vaccine or a placebo.

J is TRBJ2-1 and V is TRBV10-2; 7 nucleotides align to TRBD2. V trimming: 4 bases; J trimming: 4 bases; junction bases outside the gene matches: 13. This CDR3 is built from 17 residues. Germline loops: CDR1 WSHSY, CDR2 SAAADI. CDR3 region: CASSVKGGVPTYNEQFF. The CDR3 DNA sequence: TGCGCCAGCAGTGTAAAGGGAGGGGTGCCAACTTACAATGAGCAGTTCTTC.

The V gene is TRBV2, the J gene TRBJ2-3, with D uncertain. The germline CDR1 and CDR2 sequences are SNHLY and FYNNEI. V dropped 2 bases and J dropped 4 bases, with 7 bases sitting between them. The CDR3 runs 13 residues. CDR3 nucleotides: TGTGCCAGCAGTGAAAACCCTGCAGATACGCAGTATTTT. Its translation: CASSENPADTQYF. The whole variable domain, filled in from reference TRBV2 and TRBJ2-3, reads EPEVTQTPSHQVTQMGQEVILRCVPISNHLYFYWYRQILGQKVEFLVSFYNNEISEKSEIFDDQFSVERPDGSNFTLKIRSTKLEDSAMYFCASSENPADTQYFGPGTRLTVL.

A remark on this clone: Different DNA sequences within this sample yield the same CDR3. V is TRBV6-5 and J is TRBJ2-5; 12 nucleotides agree with TRBD2. This CDR3 contains 13 residues. V trimming: 6 bases; J trimming: 5 bases; junction bases outside the gene matches: 1. From germline, CDR1 is MNHEY and CDR2 SVGAGI. The CDR3 reads CASRLAGGETQYF. CDR3 coding DNA: TGTGCCAGCAGACTAGCGGGAGGCGAGACCCAGTACTTC.

The CDR3 loop is CASSPGALAENTGELFF. Written as DNA, the CDR3 is TGCGCCAGCAGCCCCGGAGCGCTAGCGGAAAACACCGGGGAGCTGTTTTTT. This chain joins TRBV5-1 and TRBJ2-2; 7 positions agree with TRBD2. J lost 2 bases, V lost 4 bases, and 11 bases had no gene match. CDR3 length equals 17 residues. In germline, CDR1 is SGHRS, CDR2 YFSETQ. The full variable domain, completed using reference TRBV5-1 and TRBJ2-2, is KAGVTQTPRYLIKTRGQQVTLSCSPISGHRSVSWYQQTPGQGLQFLFEYFSETQRNKGNFPGRFSGRQFSNSRSEMNVSTLELGDSALYLCASSPGALAENTGELFFGEGSRLTVL.

The chain couples TRBV5-1 to TRBJ2-2, with 10 bases that match TRBD1. The CDR3 consists of 15 residues. Germline CDR1 SGHRS, CDR2 YFSETQ. Trimming took 4 bases from V and 4 from J; bases not matched to a gene: 4. The CDR3 spells CASSRDRGGTGELFF. CDR3 in DNA: TGCGCCAGCAGCCGGGACAGGGGCGGCACCGGGGAGCTGTTTTTT.

The V call is TRBV12-3 or TRBV12-4, the J call TRBJ2-5; D remains ambiguous. V was shortened by 3 bases and J by 1 base, with 6 bases between the two germline ends. This CDR3 is built from 13 residues. CDR3 nucleotides: TGTGCCAGCAGTTTCGGTCCCCAAGAGACCCAGTACTTC. It is translated as CASSFGPQETQYF.

The gene calls are TRBV7-2 and TRBJ2-7; D unclear. Germline V lookup: CDR1 SGHTA, CDR2 FQGNSA. CDR3 length equals 13 residues. The germline V and J ends were trimmed by 2 bases and 0 bases, with 5 bases remaining between them. The CDR3 protein is CASSLRGSYEQYF. The CDR3 DNA sequence: TGTGCCAGCAGCTTACGAGGCTCCTACGAGCAGTACTTC.

The V gene is TRBV18, the J gene TRBJ1-1; 7 nucleotides agree with TRBD1. Germline V lookup: CDR1 KGHSH, CDR2 LQKENI. With V trimmed by 4 bases and J by 1 base, 6 bases remained unmatched. The CDR3 is made up of 15 amino acids. The CDR3 sequence: CASSLGTDPNTEAFF. DNA of the CDR3: TGTGCCAGCTCACTCGGGACAGACCCGAACACTGAAGCTTTCTTT.

This chain uses TRBV30 with TRBJ2-5; 11 positions agree with TRBD2. Germline lookup yields CDR1 GTSNPN and CDR2 SVGIG (reference sequence). The CDR3 has 12 amino acids. The J segment lost 7 bases and the V segment lost 5 bases, leaving 3 bases of the junction unmatched. The CDR3 DNA sequence: TGTGCCTGGGGGACTAGCGGAGGGACCCAGTACTTC. Residues: CAWGTSGGTQYF.

This clone has only a few counts. The V and J genes are TRBV3-1 (or the pseudogene TRBV3-2) and TRBJ2-7; D gene uncertain. The ends were cut back, 3 bases at V and 3 bases at J, with 9 bases in the middle. Germline lookup yields CDR1 LGHDT and CDR2 YNNKEL (reference sequence). The CDR3 is 13 amino acids. The CDR3: CASSHGPGYEQYF. The CDR3 DNA reads TGTGCCAGCAGCCATGGTCCGGGCTACGAGCAGTACTTC.

This chain uses TRBV2 with TRBJ2-5; 9 bases are a match to TRBD1. After removal of 6 bases from V and 5 bases from J, the junction contained 7 bases not matched to a gene. Germline CDR1 SNHLY, CDR2 FYNNEI. The CDR3 is 14 residues long. CDR3 sequence: CASSRDRVEETQYF. For the CDR3, the DNA is TGTGCCAGCAGCCGGGACAGGGTTGAGGAGACCCAGTACTTC.

The table lists this clone with a count of one. CDR3 DNA sequence: TGTGCCAGCAGCTTACGACTGGTAAACACCGGGGAGCTGTTTTTT. The encoded protein is CASSLRLVNTGELFF. The chain combines TRBV7-2 with TRBJ2-2; no clear D. Germline values: CDR1 SGHTA, CDR2 FQGNSA. CDR3 length: 15 residues. Trimming removed 2 bases from V and 2 bases from J, with 9 bases in between.

The chain is built from TRBV29-1 and TRBJ1-2; no firm D call. Germline V gene data show CDR1 as SQVTM and CDR2 as ANQGSEA. The CDR3 totals 13 residues. Trimming removed 1 base at V and 8 bases at J, with 14 bases between. CDR3 nucleotides: TGCAGCGTTGAAGCTGGAACATTCGGCGGCTACACCTTC. It is translated as CSVEAGTFGGYTF.

V gene TRBV19 combines with J gene TRBJ2-7; 7 nucleotides agree with TRBD1. V was pared by 5 bases and J by 4 bases, with 5 bases of the junction left unmatched. The CDR3 totals 13 residues. Germline CDR1 and CDR2: LNHDA and SQIVND (reference sequence). The DNA for the CDR3 is TGTGCCAGTAGTCCCGGGACAGATTACGAGCAGTACTTC. Translation gives CASSPGTDYEQYF.

In its sample, this clone was seen once. The CDR3 DNA reads TGTGCCAGTGAACGGCTAGCGGGAGATAGTTACGAGCAGTACTTC. This translates into CASERLAGDSYEQYF. The chain uses TRBV2 and TRBJ2-7; 10 bases align to TRBD2. Losses at the gene ends were 9 bases for V and 4 bases for J; bases not matched to a gene: 12. The V gene's germline CDR1 is SNHLY and CDR2 FYNNEI. The CDR3 covers 15 residues.

The chain couples TRBV7-9 to TRBJ2-2; D could derive from TRBD1 or TRBD2 (5 bases each). Per germline, CDR1 SEHNR and CDR2 FQNEAQ (reference sequence). Trimming removed 3 bases from V and 2 bases from J, with 13 bases in between. This CDR3 has 16 residues. The CDR3 coding sequence is TGTGCCAGCAGCTTGTCCGGGACCCTAAACACCGGGGAGCTGTTTTTT. This encodes CASSLSGTLNTGELFF.

The chain carries TRBV30 and TRBJ1-5, with 7 bases aligning to TRBD1. The CDR3 contains 14 residues. The germline CDR1 and CDR2 sequences are GTSNPN and SVGIG (reference sequence). Trimming at V came to 6 bases and at J to 0 bases, leaving 5 bases not matched to a gene. CDR3: CACTGVNSNQPQHF. DNA of the CDR3: TGTGCCTGTACAGGGGTAAATAGCAATCAGCCCCAGCATTTT.

This sequence joins TRBV27 and TRBJ2-7; a weak D match, TRBD2 (6 bases). This CDR3 comprises 15 residues. Per germline, CDR1 MNHEY and CDR2 SMNVEV (reference sequence). The V and J ends lost 5 bases and 9 bases respectively, with 23 bases between them. The CDR3 is CASSPAGFNDLAQYF. The CDR3 nucleotides are TGTGCCAGCAGTCCCGCGGGGTTCAACGACTTGGCGCAGTACTTC.

The chain combines TRBV6-6 with TRBJ2-1; 9 positions match TRBD1. V lost 2 bases to trimming and J lost 8 bases; unmatched junction nucleotides: 7. CDR3 length: 15 amino acids. Germline V lookup: CDR1 MNHNY, CDR2 SVGAGI (reference sequence). The CDR3 coding sequence is TGTGCCAGCAGTTACCCGGGACAGGGAACCCATGAGCAGTTCTTC. This translates into CASSYPGQGTHEQFF.

The table lists this clone with a count of one. The chain combines TRBV7-2 with TRBJ1-1; possible D gene TRBD1, 6 bases. From germline, CDR1 is SGHTA and CDR2 FQGNSA. Between the trimmed V and J ends, which lost 4 bases and 3 bases, there was a span of 15 bases. CDR3 size: 15 residues. This CDR3 is CASSSWGGADTEAFF. Written as DNA, the CDR3 is TGTGCCAGCAGCTCCTGGGGGGGGGCAGACACTGAAGCTTTCTTT.

The rearrangement uses TRBV19 and TRBJ2-1; weak D call: TRBD2 (5 bases). Deletions cut 1 base from V and 4 bases from J, with 11 bases between. CDR3 length equals 15 residues. From germline, CDR1 is LNHDA and CDR2 SQIVND (reference sequence). The CDR3 bases are TGTGCCAGTAGTATAGGACCAGCGGCTTACAATGAGCAGTTCTTC. Its protein is CASSIGPAAYNEQFF.

CDR3 nucleotides: TGTGCCAGTAGTATTGGGTTGGCTAACTATGGCTACACCTTC. Its protein product is CASSIGLANYGYTF. The J gene is TRBJ1-2, the V gene TRBV19; no clear D gene. The V and J ends lost 3 bases and 0 bases respectively, with 8 bases between them. The CDR3 length is 14 residues. Germline values: CDR1 LNHDA, CDR2 SQIVND (reference sequence).

The CDR3 protein is CASSLAALAYSTDTQYF. The CDR3 DNA is TGTGCCAGCAGCTTAGCGGCCCTAGCGTACAGCACAGATACGCAGTATTTT. The rearrangement joins TRBV11-3 to TRBJ2-3; D is possibly TRBD2 (6 bases). Germline V gives CDR1 SGHNT, CDR2 YENEEA. V lost 1 base to trimming and J lost 0 bases, with 14 bases between them. The CDR3 runs to 17 residues.

The chain employs TRBV7-6 and TRBJ1-1, with a tentative D call TRBD1 (5 bases). The CDR3 consists of 15 residues. Germline V gene sequence: CDR1 SGHVS, CDR2 FNYEAQ. The V end lost 5 bases, the J end lost 2 bases, and 15 bases lay between the germline ends. The CDR3 DNA sequence: TGTGCCAGCAGCCCCCGGGACCAGTTTAACACTGAAGCTTTCTTT. Translated, it gives CASSPRDQFNTEAFF.

This chain joins TRBV7-2 and TRBJ2-7; D gene ambiguous. The CDR3 extends over 15 amino acids. Germline CDR1 reads SGHTA; CDR2 reads FQGNSA. Trimming cost V 2 bases and J 3 bases, with 14 bases left between them. The CDR3, as DNA: TGTGCCAGCAGCTTATATCAGTCTGATTTCTACGAGCAGTACTTC. It encodes CASSLYQSDFYEQYF.

The J gene is TRBJ2-7, the V gene TRBV10-3; 9 bases are a match to TRBD2. The CDR3 is made up of 13 amino acids. Germline V CDR1 and CDR2: ENHRY, SYGVKD. V shed 3 bases and J 13 bases; nucleotides not matched to a gene: 10. The CDR3 nucleotides read TGTGCCATCAGTGAAGGGCGGGAGGGCCCCCTCTACTTC. Amino acids: CAISEGREGPLYF.

The V and J genes are TRBV6-5 and TRBJ2-2; TRBD2 agrees at 11 bases. The germline V gene has CDR1 MNHEY and CDR2 SVGAGI. There are 15 residues in the CDR3. V gave up 4 bases and J gave up 5 bases; unmatched junction bases: 3. As DNA, the CDR3 is TGTGCCAGCAGTTCGAGGACTAGCGGGACCGGGGAGCTGTTTTTT. This translates into CASSSRTSGTGELFF.

This clone has more than one count but fewer than ten. The J gene is TRBJ1-2, the V gene TRBV4-1; D ambiguous. Germline V gene sequence: CDR1 MGHRA, CDR2 YSYEKL. Deletions cut 4 bases from V and 2 bases from J, with 17 bases between. There are 16 residues in the CDR3. CDR3 in DNA: TGCGCCAGCAGCCCACGGGTTCCGATACAAAACTATGGCTACACCTTC. Protein: CASSPRVPIQNYGYTF.

The chain joins TRBV7-2 to TRBJ1-1; D gene uncertain. Germline V gives CDR1 SGHTA, CDR2 FQGNSA. This CDR3 has 14 amino acids. Between the trimmed V and J ends, which lost 1 base and 1 base, there was a span of 7 bases. CDR3 sequence: CASSLEGANTEAFF. The CDR3 coding sequence is TGTGCCAGCAGCTTAGAAGGAGCGAACACTGAAGCTTTCTTT.

This clone was seen once. The V call is TRBV10-3, the J call TRBJ1-2; D remains unclear. The V gene lost 10 bases and the J gene lost 6 bases, with 15 bases spanning the gap. Germline CDR1 is ENHRY and CDR2 is SYGVKD. The CDR3 spans 12 residues. Written as DNA, the CDR3 is TGTGCCACGCTACTCGGAGGGCATGGCTACACCTTC. It is translated as CATLLGGHGYTF.

V is TRBV4-2 and J is TRBJ2-5; D might be TRBD1 (6 bases). This CDR3 spans 17 amino acids. Looked up from germline, CDR1 is LGHNA and CDR2 is YNFKEQ. Trimming cost V 2 bases and J 4 bases, with 20 bases left between them. The CDR3 DNA reads as TGTGCCAGCAGCCAAAAGGGGGTCGGGGTGAGTTTAGAGACCCAGTACTTC. Translated, it gives CASSQKGVGVSLETQYF.

CDR3 bases: TGCGCCAGCAGCCAACCGGCGGGAGATCGGTACACCGGGGAGCTGTTTTTT. Protein sequence: CASSQPAGDRYTGELFF. V is TRBV4-1 and J is TRBJ2-2, with TRBD2 matching 7 bases. The V gene end was trimmed by 2 bases and the J gene end by 3 bases; junction bases not matched to a gene: 9. CDR3 size: 17 residues. Germline values: CDR1 MGHRA, CDR2 YSYEKL.